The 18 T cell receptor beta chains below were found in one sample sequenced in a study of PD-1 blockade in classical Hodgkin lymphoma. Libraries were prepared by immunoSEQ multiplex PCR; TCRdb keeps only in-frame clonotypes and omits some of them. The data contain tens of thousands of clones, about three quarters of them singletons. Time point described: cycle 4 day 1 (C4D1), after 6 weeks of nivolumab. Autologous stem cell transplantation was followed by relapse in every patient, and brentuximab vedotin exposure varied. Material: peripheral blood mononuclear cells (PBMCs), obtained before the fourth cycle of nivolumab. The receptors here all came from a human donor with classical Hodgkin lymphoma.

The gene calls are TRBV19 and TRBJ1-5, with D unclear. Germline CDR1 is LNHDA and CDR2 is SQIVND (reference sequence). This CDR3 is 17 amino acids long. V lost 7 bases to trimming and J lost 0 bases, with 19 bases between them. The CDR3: CASTLRAVPYSNQPQHF. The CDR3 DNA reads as TGTGCCAGTACCCTCCGGGCGGTCCCTTATAGCAATCAGCCCCAGCATTTT.

CDR3 protein: CASRQYMNTEAFF. The CDR3 bases are TGTGCCAGCAGGCAATACATGAACACTGAAGCTTTCTTT. J is TRBJ1-1 and V is TRBV2, with no clear D. Germline V gene sequence: CDR1 SNHLY, CDR2 FYNNEI. V lost 6 bases and J 0 bases, leaving 8 bases between the germline ends. This CDR3 is built from 13 residues.

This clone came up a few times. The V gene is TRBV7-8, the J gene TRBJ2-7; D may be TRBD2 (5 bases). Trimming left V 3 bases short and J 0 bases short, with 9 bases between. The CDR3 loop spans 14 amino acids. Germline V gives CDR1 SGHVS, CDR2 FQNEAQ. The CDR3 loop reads CASSLAGGSYEQYF. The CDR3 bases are TGTGCCAGCAGCTTGGCTGGAGGCTCCTACGAGCAGTACTTC.

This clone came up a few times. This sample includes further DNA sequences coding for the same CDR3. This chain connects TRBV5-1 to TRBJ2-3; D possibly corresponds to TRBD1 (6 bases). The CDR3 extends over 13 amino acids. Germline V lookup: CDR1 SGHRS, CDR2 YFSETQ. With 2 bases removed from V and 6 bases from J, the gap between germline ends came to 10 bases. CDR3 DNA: TGCGCCAGCAGCTTCTGGGGGCGGGATACGCAGTATTTT. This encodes CASSFWGRDTQYF.

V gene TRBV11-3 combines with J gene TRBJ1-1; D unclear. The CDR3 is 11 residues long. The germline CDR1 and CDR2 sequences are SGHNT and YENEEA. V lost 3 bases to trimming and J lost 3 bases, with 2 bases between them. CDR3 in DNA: TGTGCCAGCAGCTTTGACACTGAAGCTTTCTTT. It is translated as CASSFDTEAFF.

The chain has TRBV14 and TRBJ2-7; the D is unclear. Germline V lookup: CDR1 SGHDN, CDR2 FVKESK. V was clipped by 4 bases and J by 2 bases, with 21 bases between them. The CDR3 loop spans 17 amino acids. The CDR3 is CASSPRYPVGFTYEQYF. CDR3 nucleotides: TGTGCCAGCAGCCCGCGTTATCCGGTGGGTTTTACCTACGAGCAGTACTTC.

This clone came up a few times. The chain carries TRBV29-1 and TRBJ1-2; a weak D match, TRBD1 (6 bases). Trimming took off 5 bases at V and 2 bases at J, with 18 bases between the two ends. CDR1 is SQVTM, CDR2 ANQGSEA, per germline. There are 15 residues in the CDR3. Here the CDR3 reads CSVWDTLRSNYGYTF. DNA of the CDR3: TGCAGCGTTTGGGACACTCTGAGGTCCAACTATGGCTACACCTTC.

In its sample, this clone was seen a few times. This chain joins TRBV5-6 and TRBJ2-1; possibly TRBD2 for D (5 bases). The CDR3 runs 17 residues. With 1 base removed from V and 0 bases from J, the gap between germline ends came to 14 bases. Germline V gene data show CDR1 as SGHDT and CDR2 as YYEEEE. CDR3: CASSLRGWVGSYNEQFF. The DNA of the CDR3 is TGTGCCAGCAGCTTGCGGGGATGGGTGGGCTCCTACAATGAGCAGTTCTTC.

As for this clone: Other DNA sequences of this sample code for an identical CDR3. CDR3 DNA: TGTGCCAGCAGCGGACAGGGCGGCACTGAAGCTTTCTTT. Its translation: CASSGQGGTEAFF. This chain links TRBV7-3 with TRBJ1-1; TRBD1 agrees at 8 bases. This CDR3 is built from 13 residues. CDR1 and CDR2 from the germline V gene are SGHTA and FQGTGA. V shed 5 bases, J shed 4 bases, and the junction held 3 bases outside the gene matches.

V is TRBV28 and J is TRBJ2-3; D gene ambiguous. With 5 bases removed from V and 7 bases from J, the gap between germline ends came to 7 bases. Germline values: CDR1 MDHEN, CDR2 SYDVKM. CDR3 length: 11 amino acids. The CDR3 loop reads CASSQLNTQYF. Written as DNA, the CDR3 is TGTGCCAGCAGTCAATTAAATACGCAGTATTTT.

CDR3 amino acids: CASSQPLGTPDTQYF. The CDR3 DNA sequence: TGCGCCAGCAGTCAACCCCTGGGTACCCCAGATACGCAGTATTTT. This sequence joins TRBV23-1 and TRBJ2-3; D is unclear. TRBV23-1 is known as an ORF, though its function is uncertain. V lost 2 bases, J lost 4 bases, and 13 bases lay in between. The length of the CDR3 is 15 residues.

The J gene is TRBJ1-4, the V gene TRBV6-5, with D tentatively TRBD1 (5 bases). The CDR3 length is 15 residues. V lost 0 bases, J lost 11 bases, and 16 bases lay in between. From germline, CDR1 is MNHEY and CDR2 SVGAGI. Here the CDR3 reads CASSYSGTARTKLFF. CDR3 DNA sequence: TGTGCCAGCAGTTACTCAGGGACCGCTAGAACGAAACTGTTTTTT.

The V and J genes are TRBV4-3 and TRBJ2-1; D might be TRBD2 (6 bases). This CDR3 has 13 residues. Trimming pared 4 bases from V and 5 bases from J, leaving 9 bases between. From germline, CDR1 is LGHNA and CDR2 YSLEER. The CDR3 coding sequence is TGCGCCAGCAGCCCCCCGGGGGACAATGAGCAGTTCTTC. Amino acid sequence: CASSPPGDNEQFF.

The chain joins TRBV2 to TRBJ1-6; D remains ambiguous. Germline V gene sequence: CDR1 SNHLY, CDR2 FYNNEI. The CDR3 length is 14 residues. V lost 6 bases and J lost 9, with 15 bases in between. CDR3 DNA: TGTGCCAGCAGCCCGGAGGGCCTGGCTTCACCCCTCCACTTT. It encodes CASSPEGLASPLHF.

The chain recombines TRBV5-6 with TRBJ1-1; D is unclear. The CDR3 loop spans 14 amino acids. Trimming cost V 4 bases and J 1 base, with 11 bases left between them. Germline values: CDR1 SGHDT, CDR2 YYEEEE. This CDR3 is CASSADLGNTEAFF. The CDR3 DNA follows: TGTGCCAGCAGCGCGGACTTGGGGAACACTGAAGCTTTCTTT.

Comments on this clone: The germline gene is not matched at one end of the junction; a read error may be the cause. The CDR3 sequence: CAISGRGGLNRGAVF. Here the CDR3 DNA reads TGTGCCATCAGCGGGAGAGGGGGACTAAACCGGGGAGCTGTTTTT. V gene TRBV10-3 combines with J gene TRBJ2-2; tentatively, D is TRBD2 (7 bases). Germline V gives CDR1 ENHRY, CDR2 SYGVKD. The length of the CDR3 is 15 residues.

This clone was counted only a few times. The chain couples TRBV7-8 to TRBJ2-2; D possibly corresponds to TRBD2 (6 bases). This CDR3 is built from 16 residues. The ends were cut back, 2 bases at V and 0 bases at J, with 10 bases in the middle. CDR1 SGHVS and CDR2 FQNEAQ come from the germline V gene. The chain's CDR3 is CASSLSTGANTGELFF. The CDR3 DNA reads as TGTGCCAGCAGCTTAAGTACGGGAGCGAACACCGGGGAGCTGTTTTTT.

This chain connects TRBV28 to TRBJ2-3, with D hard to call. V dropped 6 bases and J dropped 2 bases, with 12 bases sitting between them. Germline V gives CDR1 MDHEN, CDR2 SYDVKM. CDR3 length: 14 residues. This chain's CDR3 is CASRPGRPTDTQYF. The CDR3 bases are TGTGCCAGCAGGCCCGGACGGCCCACAGATACGCAGTATTTT.